The 17 T cell receptor beta chains listed next were all sequenced from one sample in a study of read filtering for tumor transcriptome and immune sequencing. From around 440 ng of RNA, a library with molecular barcoded alpha/delta and beta/gamma adaptors was made. TCRdb called the reads again in MiXCR, with one record for every CDR3 protein. Of some 38,000 distinct CDR3 sequences listed, 10% to 15% are singletons. Sequencing was done on a sample of a population of CD138-negative cells sorted from bone marrow. The receptors stem from a donor aged 40 or older with multiple myeloma.

This clonotype came up many times. V is TRBV28 and J is TRBJ1-5; D is unresolved. The CDR3 runs 14 residues. Trimming left V 5 bases short and J 2 bases short, with 10 bases between. Germline V gives CDR1 MDHEN, CDR2 SYDVKM. CDR3 bases: TGTGCCAGCAGTCTACCGTGGGGCAATCAGCCCCAGCATTTT. Its protein product is CASSLPWGNQPQHF.

In this sample, this clonotype turned up a few times. A read error is possible here, since a much larger clone lies one base away. The chain combines TRBV10-3 with TRBJ2-1; 10 positions match TRBD2. The V segment lost 4 bases and the J segment 12 bases; nucleotides outside the gene matches: 12. From germline, CDR1 is ENHRY and CDR2 SYGVKD. The CDR3 totals 15 residues. The chain's CDR3 is CAISASSGGAHGQFF. Written as DNA, the CDR3 is TGTGCCATCAGTGCTTCGAGCGGGGGGGCCCATGGGCAGTTCTTC.

This clonotype was found many times. The chain has TRBV11-2 and TRBJ2-3, with D perhaps given as TRBD1 or TRBD2 (5 bases each). Germline CDR1 SGHAT, CDR2 FQNNGV. CDR3 length: 14 amino acids. Trimming removed 5 bases from V and 4 bases from J, with 13 bases in between. In DNA, the CDR3 is TGTGCCAGCAGCGTCGGGACCGCGGCAGATACGCAGTATTTT. Encoded protein: CASSVGTAADTQYF.

This clonotype is termed hyperexpanded. The genes are TRBV28 and TRBJ2-7; 8 positions agree with TRBD1. Germline V gene sequence: CDR1 MDHEN, CDR2 SYDVKM. The CDR3 covers 14 residues. The V and J ends lost 11 bases and 7 bases, in that order; junction bases with no gene match: 16. The DNA of the CDR3 is TGTGCCGCCACCCCTCAGGGGGCCTCCCTGGAGCAGTACTTC. Protein: CAATPQGASLEQYF. Drawing the rest from reference TRBV28 and TRBJ2-7, the complete variable domain is DVKVTQSSRYLVKRTGEKVFLECVQDMDHENMFWYRQDPGLGLRLIYFSYDVKMKEKGDIPEGYSVSREKKERFSLILESASTNQTSMYLCAATPQGASLEQYFGPGTRLTVT.

This clonotype appeared many times. The chain joins TRBV27 to TRBJ2-7; TRBD1 matches 9 bases. The CDR3 runs 14 residues. Germline V lookup: CDR1 MNHEY, CDR2 SMNVEV (reference sequence). V trimming: 5 bases; J trimming: 5 bases; junction bases outside the gene matches: 7. CDR3 sequence reads: CASSPAGQGHEQYF. The CDR3 DNA sequence: TGTGCCAGCAGTCCGGCGGGACAGGGACACGAGCAGTACTTC.

This clonotype was counted ten times or more. This chain joins TRBV7-8 and TRBJ2-1, with 12 bases aligning to TRBD2. CDR1 is SGHVS and CDR2 is FQNEAQ in the germline V gene. CDR3 length: 18 amino acids. Trimming removed 1 base from V and 9 bases from J; junction bases left unmatched: 13. For the CDR3, the DNA is TGTGCCAGCAGCTTAGAGCTGGCTAGCGGGGGGGCTTTTGGTGAGCAGTTCTTC. Translated: CASSLELASGGAFGEQFF.

This clonotype was detected many times. The chain combines TRBV6-5 with TRBJ2-5; TRBD2 aligns across 8 bases. The CDR3 sequence is 14 residues long. Trimming removed 6 bases from V and 9 bases from J; junction bases left unmatched: 12. Germline CDR1 reads MNHEY; CDR2 reads SVGAGI. The CDR3 loop reads CASSPGGGLTAQYF. As DNA, the CDR3 is TGTGCCAGCAGCCCCGGGGGGGGTCTGACGGCCCAGTACTTC.

The table lists this clonotype with many counts. The chain carries TRBV18 and TRBJ2-4; possible D gene TRBD1, 5 bases. The germline V gene has CDR1 KGHSH and CDR2 LQKENI. The CDR3 runs 15 residues. The ends were cut back, 0 bases at V and 7 bases at J, with 13 bases in the middle. The CDR3 spells CASSPPGQGDNIQYF. The DNA of the CDR3 is TGTGCCAGCTCACCACCGGGCCAGGGTGACAACATTCAGTACTTC.

This clonotype qualifies as medium-sized. The chain carries TRBV10-3 and TRBJ2-7; TRBD1 matches at 10 bases. The CDR3 is 15 amino acids. CDR1 ENHRY and CDR2 SYGVKD come from the germline V gene. J gave up 6 bases and V 4 bases, and 9 bases lay outside the gene matches. CDR3 amino acids: CAISAAGTGDSEQYF. The CDR3 nucleotides are TGTGCCATCAGTGCAGCCGGGACAGGGGATTCCGAGCAGTACTTC.

This clonotype was detected ten times or more. The chain is built from TRBV12-3 or TRBV12-4 and TRBJ2-3; the match to TRBD2 covers 8 bases. V shed 3 bases and J 0 bases; nucleotides not matched to a gene: 5. The CDR3 runs 16 residues. CDR3 residues: CASSLGGGTSTDTQYF. DNA of the CDR3: TGTGCCAGCAGTTTGGGCGGGGGGACTAGCACAGATACGCAGTATTTT.

This clonotype was seen many times. The rearrangement links TRBV3-1 to TRBJ1-1; D is uncertain. Trimming pared 4 bases from V and 5 bases from J, leaving 11 bases between. CDR1 and CDR2 from the germline V gene are LGHDT and YNNKEL (reference sequence). The CDR3 loop spans 13 amino acids. DNA for the CDR3: TGTGCCAGCAGCCTCAACGGTAGGACTGAAGCTTTCTTT. This translates into CASSLNGRTEAFF. Full variable domain (remainder filled in from reference TRBV3-1 and TRBJ1-1): DTAVSQTPKYLVTQMGNDKSIKCEQNLGHDTMYWYKQDSKKFLKIMFSYNNKELIINETVPNRFSPKSPDKAHLNLHINSLELGDSAVYFCASSLNGRTEAFFGQGTRLTVV.

This clonotype was recorded at least ten times. The V and J genes are TRBV7-8 and TRBJ2-3; D ambiguous. The germline V and J ends were trimmed by 4 bases and 6 bases, with 14 bases remaining between them. Germline V lookup: CDR1 SGHVS, CDR2 FQNEAQ. This CDR3 comprises 14 residues. The CDR3 sequence is CASSSLRPRDTQYF. The CDR3 DNA sequence: TGTGCCAGCAGCTCTCTTCGACCGAGGGATACGCAGTATTTT.

This clonotype rates as large (0.1 to 1%). The chain recombines TRBV11-2 with TRBJ2-1; no reliable D call. This CDR3 has 12 residues. The V end lost 5 bases, the J end lost 5 bases, and 7 bases lay between the germline ends. Germline assignment: CDR1 SGHAT and CDR2 FQNNGV. The CDR3 sequence: CASSLVNNEQFF. The CDR3 DNA is TGTGCCAGCAGCCTTGTCAACAATGAGCAGTTCTTC.

Ten or more counts support this clonotype. The V and J genes are TRBV6-6 and TRBJ2-7, with TRBD1 identical over 10 bases. CDR3 length: 15 residues. In germline, CDR1 is MNHNY, CDR2 SVGAGI (reference sequence). V trimming: 7 bases; J trimming: 5 bases; junction bases outside the gene matches: 11. The CDR3 bases are TGTGCCAGCACCGCACCGGACAGGGGGAATAACGAGCAGTACTTC. This gives the protein CASTAPDRGNNEQYF.

A word on this clonotype: Since a much larger clone is just one base distant, this may be a read error. The rearrangement links TRBV28 to TRBJ2-4; 10 nucleotides line up with TRBD2. This CDR3 spans 17 amino acids. Germline CDR1 MDHEN, CDR2 SYDVKM. CDR3 nucleotide sequence: TGTGCCAGCAGCCCTGGAGAGAGCGGGGGGGCCAAAAACATTCAGCACTTC. This codes for CASSPGESGGAKNIQHF.

As to this clonotype: A read error may account for a junction end that differs from germline. The chain is built from TRBV11-1 and TRBJ2-4; 7 positions agree with TRBD1. The CDR3 runs to 14 residues. In germline, CDR1 is SGHAT, CDR2 FQDESV (reference sequence). The CDR3 loop is CAGSPRGTENIQYF. DNA of the CDR3: TGTGCCGGCAGCCCTAGGGGGACAGAAAACATTCAGTACTTC. Looking up the rest from reference TRBV11-1 and TRBJ2-4 gives the full variable domain: EAEVAQSPRYKITEKSQAVAFWCDPISGHATLYWYRQILGQGPELLVQFQDESVVDDSQLPKDRFSAERLKGVDSTLKIQPAELGDSAMYLCAGSPRGTENIQYFGAGTRLSVL.

Many counts were recorded for this clonotype. V gene TRBV18 combines with J gene TRBJ2-7, with TRBD2 matching over 15 bases. Germline V gene data show CDR1 as KGHSH and CDR2 as LQKENI. J lost 2 bases, V lost 2 bases, and 7 bases had no gene match. The CDR3 sequence is 18 residues long. The CDR3 DNA sequence: TGTGCCAGCTCACCAGGGACTAGCGGGGGGCGCTCCCCCTACGAGCAGTACTTC. Amino acid sequence: CASSPGTSGGRSPYEQYF.